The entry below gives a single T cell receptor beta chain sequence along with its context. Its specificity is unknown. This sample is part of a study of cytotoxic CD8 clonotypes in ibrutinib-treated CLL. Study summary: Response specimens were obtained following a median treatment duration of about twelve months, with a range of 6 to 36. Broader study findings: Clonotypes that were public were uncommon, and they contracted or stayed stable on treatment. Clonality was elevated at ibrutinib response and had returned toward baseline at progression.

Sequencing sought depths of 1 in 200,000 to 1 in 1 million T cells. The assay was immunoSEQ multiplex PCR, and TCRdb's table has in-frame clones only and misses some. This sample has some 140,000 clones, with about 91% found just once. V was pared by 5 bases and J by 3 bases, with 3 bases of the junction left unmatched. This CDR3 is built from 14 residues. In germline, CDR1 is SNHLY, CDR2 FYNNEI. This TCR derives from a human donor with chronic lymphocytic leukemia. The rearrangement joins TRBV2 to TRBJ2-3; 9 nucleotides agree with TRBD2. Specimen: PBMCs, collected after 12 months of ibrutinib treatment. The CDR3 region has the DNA TGTGCCAGCAGTAAGACTAGCGGAACAGATACGCAGTATTTT. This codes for CASSKTSGTDTQYF.